Presented here are 31 T cell receptor beta chains from one specimen sequenced in a study of graft-versus-host responses after intestinal transplantation. The table came from immunoSEQ multiplex PCR; TCRdb's copy has only in-frame clones and leaves some out. The sample consists of over 80,000 clones, 91% of them appearing once. These receptors have no known antigen. The sample here was unstimulated CD4+ T cells sorted from spleen or lymph node cells, taken before transplant. The receptors come from a human donor who was the organ donor for an intestinal transplant.

This chain joins TRBV5-1 and TRBJ1-5; 7 bases are shared with TRBD1. After removal of 2 bases from V and 7 bases from J, the junction contained 3 bases not matched to a gene. The CDR3 spans 13 residues. Germline lookup yields CDR1 SGHRS and CDR2 YFSETQ. CDR3 residues: CASSFQGGQPQHF. Written as DNA, the CDR3 is TGCGCCAGCAGCTTCCAGGGGGGCCAGCCCCAGCATTTT.

The chain links TRBV11-2 to TRBJ2-7; D is possibly TRBD2 (6 bases). CDR1 is SGHAT, CDR2 FQNNGV, per germline. The length of the CDR3 is 16 residues. The ends were cut back, 3 bases at V and 4 bases at J, with 19 bases in the middle. CDR3 region: CASSFYGGGGTYEQYF. CDR3 sequence (DNA): TGTGCCAGCAGCTTTTACGGGGGTGGTGGTACGTACGAGCAGTACTTC.

The V gene is TRBV4-2, the J gene TRBJ1-5; D is possibly TRBD1 (6 bases). Germline-derived CDR1 and CDR2 are LGHNA and YNFKEQ. This CDR3 comprises 18 residues. Trimming stripped 4 bases from V and 3 bases from J, with 22 bases between. The CDR3 reads CASSPEGGPNKYNQPQHF. The CDR3 DNA reads TGTGCCAGCAGCCCTGAAGGGGGACCCAATAAGTACAATCAGCCCCAGCATTTT.

This chain uses TRBV4-2 with TRBJ1-1; D remains unclear. The CDR3 is made up of 17 amino acids. V gave up 0 bases and J gave up 0 bases, with 14 bases separating them. The germline V gene has CDR1 LGHNA and CDR2 YNFKEQ. The CDR3 loop reads CASSQDFFSLMNTEAFF. DNA for the CDR3: TGTGCCAGCAGCCAAGATTTTTTTTCACTCATGAACACTGAAGCTTTCTTT.

The chain combines TRBV5-1 with TRBJ2-7; 8 nucleotides align to TRBD1. The germline V gene has CDR1 SGHRS and CDR2 YFSETQ. The V gene end was trimmed by 5 bases and the J gene end by 3 bases; junction bases not matched to a gene: 10. The CDR3 runs 15 residues. Here the CDR3 DNA reads TGCGCCAGCAGTCTCACAGGGGGTCTCAACTACGAGCAGTACTTC. It encodes CASSLTGGLNYEQYF.

The genes are TRBV28 and TRBJ2-3; a weak D match, TRBD2 (7 bases). Between the trimmed V and J ends, which lost 5 bases and 6 bases, there was a span of 15 bases. The germline CDR1 and CDR2 sequences are MDHEN and SYDVKM. This CDR3 has 14 amino acids. CDR3 region: CASSSLRGGDTQYF. The CDR3, as DNA: TGTGCCAGCAGTAGCCTTAGGGGGGGGGATACGCAGTATTTT.

The chain combines TRBV27 with TRBJ2-7, with 8 bases identical to TRBD1. CDR1 is MNHEY, CDR2 SMNVEV, per germline (reference sequence). The CDR3 runs to 14 residues. J gave up 6 bases and V 3 bases, and 7 bases lay outside the gene matches. CDR3 residues: CASSLRTGLGEQYF. CDR3 DNA: TGTGCCAGCAGTTTGCGGACAGGGTTGGGCGAGCAGTACTTC.

V gene TRBV2 combines with J gene TRBJ2-3; the match to TRBD2 covers 11 bases. This CDR3 spans 17 amino acids. The J segment lost 4 bases and the V segment lost 3 bases, leaving 9 bases of the junction unmatched. Germline V gives CDR1 SNHLY, CDR2 FYNNEI. The CDR3 coding sequence is TGTGCCAGCAGTGATCTCCGACTAGCGGGGAACCCAGATACGCAGTATTTT. It yields the protein CASSDLRLAGNPDTQYF. Complete variable domain (other parts from reference TRBV2 and TRBJ2-3): EPEVTQTPSHQVTQMGQEVILRCVPISNHLYFYWYRQILGQKVEFLVSFYNNEISEKSEIFDDQFSVERPDGSNFTLKIRSTKLEDSAMYFCASSDLRLAGNPDTQYFGPGTRLTVL.

This chain joins TRBV5-1 and TRBJ2-2; 8 nucleotides match TRBD2. The CDR3 extends over 17 amino acids. V lost 5 bases and J lost 2; bases outside the gene matches: 11. CDR1 is SGHRS and CDR2 is YFSETQ in the germline V gene. The CDR3, as DNA: TGCGCCAGCAGTCACTCGAGCGGGGGAATCAACACCGGGGAGCTGTTTTTT. This translates into CASSHSSGGINTGELFF. Full variable domain (rest looked up from reference TRBV5-1 and TRBJ2-2): KAGVTQTPRYLIKTRGQQVTLSCSPISGHRSVSWYQQTPGQGLQFLFEYFSETQRNKGNFPGRFSGRQFSNSRSEMNVSTLELGDSALYLCASSHSSGGINTGELFFGEGSRLTVL.

This clone came up once. V is TRBV27 and J is TRBJ2-3; maybe TRBD1 (6 bases). Germline CDR1 MNHEY, CDR2 SMNVEV (reference sequence). The CDR3 length is 14 residues. Trimming shortened V by 4 bases and J by 2 bases, and 10 bases separated the two germline ends. The CDR3 DNA sequence: TGTGCCAGCAGTTACCGGGACAACACAGATACGCAGTATTTT. Its protein product is CASSYRDNTDTQYF.

The chain's CDR3 is CASSEAGAGVSGNTIYF. In DNA form, the CDR3 reads TGTGCCAGCAGCGAAGCTGGGGCAGGGGTCTCTGGAAACACCATATATTTT. The genes are TRBV9 and TRBJ1-3; TRBD1 is a possible D gene (6 bases). Germline values: CDR1 SGDLS, CDR2 YYNGEE. This CDR3 is built from 17 residues. V lost 3 bases and J 0 bases, leaving 16 bases between the germline ends.

V and J are TRBV5-1 and TRBJ2-7; 10 bases align to TRBD1. J was trimmed by 6 bases and V by 2 bases; bases with no gene match: 11. CDR3 length equals 16 residues. Germline-derived CDR1 and CDR2 are SGHRS and YFSETQ. The CDR3 nucleotides read TGCGCCAGCAGCTTTGGGACAGGGGTGGGGGTCGGCGAGCAGTACTTC. Amino acids: CASSFGTGVGVGEQYF.

The chain's CDR3 is CASSQDPQRGGLNEQFF. For the CDR3, the DNA is TGCGCCAGCAGCCAAGATCCGCAGCGGGGGGGTCTCAATGAGCAGTTCTTC. The chain recombines TRBV4-1 with TRBJ2-1; TRBD2 matches at 10 bases. CDR1 and CDR2 from the germline V gene are MGHRA and YSYEKL. The CDR3 sequence is 17 residues long. Trimming at V came to 0 bases and at J to 6 bases, leaving 8 bases not matched to a gene.

The gene calls are TRBV30 and TRBJ1-2, with 7 bases aligning to TRBD1. V was clipped by 3 bases and J by 7 bases; unmatched bases: 2. Germline V gene data show CDR1 as GTSNPN and CDR2 as SVGIG (reference sequence). This CDR3 has 11 residues. The CDR3 DNA sequence: TGTGCCTGGAGCCCAGGGGGTGGCTACACCTTC. This sequence encodes CAWSPGGGYTF.

The rearrangement links TRBV18 to TRBJ2-7; possibly TRBD1 for D (6 bases). The CDR3 has 14 amino acids. Trimming shortened V by 3 bases and J by 13 bases, and 22 bases separated the two germline ends. Germline loops: CDR1 KGHSH, CDR2 LQKENI. The CDR3: CASSPDRTPNVVYF. The CDR3 nucleotides are TGTGCCAGCTCACCCGACAGGACTCCTAACGTGGTATACTTC. The full variable domain, rest sourced from reference TRBV18 and TRBJ2-7, is NAGVMQNPRHLVRRRGQEARLRCSPMKGHSHVYWYRQLPEEGLKFMVYLQKENIIDESGMPKERFSAEFPKEGPSILRIQQVVRGDSAAYFCASSPDRTPNVVYFGPGTRLTVT.

This rearrangement joins TRBV19 to TRBJ1-2; TRBD1 matches at 9 bases. CDR1 and CDR2 (germline): LNHDA, SQIVND (reference sequence). The V gene end was trimmed by 6 bases and the J gene end by 4 bases; junction bases not matched to a gene: 9. The CDR3 consists of 15 residues. The DNA of the CDR3 is TGTGCCAGTAGGGAGGCGGGACAGGGAGCCTATGGCTACACCTTC. It yields the protein CASREAGQGAYGYTF.

A single count supports this clone. The chain links TRBV18 to TRBJ1-1, with D unclear. CDR1 KGHSH and CDR2 LQKENI come from the germline V gene. There are 13 residues in the CDR3. V lost 1 base, J lost 6 bases, and 9 bases lay in between. The CDR3 here is CASSPRSEAEAFF. The CDR3 DNA reads TGTGCCAGCTCACCACGCTCCGAGGCTGAAGCTTTCTTT.

The chain is built from TRBV18 and TRBJ2-7; possible D gene TRBD1, 5 bases. This CDR3 has 15 residues. The V end was cut by 1 base, the J end by 3 bases, with 13 bases between. Germline-derived CDR1 and CDR2 are KGHSH and LQKENI. The CDR3 region is CASSPQAGSLYEQYF. The CDR3 nucleotides read TGTGCCAGCTCACCACAGGCAGGGTCCCTCTACGAGCAGTACTTC.

The chain carries TRBV11-2 and TRBJ1-2; TRBD1 agrees at 7 bases. In germline, CDR1 is SGHAT, CDR2 FQNNGV. The V gene end was trimmed by 3 bases and the J gene end by 5 bases; junction bases not matched to a gene: 9. The CDR3 covers 15 residues. The CDR3: CASSLTGPEGYGYTF. CDR3 DNA sequence: TGTGCCAGCAGCTTGACAGGGCCCGAGGGATATGGCTACACCTTC.

The rearrangement joins TRBV7-3 to TRBJ2-3; TRBD2 matches 9 bases. The trim removed 2 bases at V and 4 bases at J, leaving 1 base unmatched. The germline V gene has CDR1 SGHTA and CDR2 FQGTGA. CDR3 length: 14 amino acids. Here the CDR3 DNA reads TGTGCCAGCAGCTTAGGACTAGCGTCAGATACGCAGTATTTT. Protein: CASSLGLASDTQYF.

The chain links TRBV7-2 to TRBJ1-1; possibly TRBD1 for D (5 bases). The germline gives CDR1 SGHTA, CDR2 FQGNSA. CDR3 size: 10 residues. Between the trimmed V and J ends, which lost 2 bases and 10 bases, there was a span of 5 bases. DNA for the CDR3: TGTGCCAGCAGCTTACAGGGAGCTTTCTTT. Translated, it gives CASSLQGAFF.

This chain joins TRBV27 and TRBJ2-5, with TRBD2 as a possible D gene (6 bases). Germline V CDR1 and CDR2: MNHEY, SMNVEV (reference sequence). V was cut by 4 bases and J by 5 bases, with 23 bases left in between. CDR3 length: 17 residues. CDR3 bases: TGTGCCAGCAGTTGGCCTTCCGGGACTTACGTCGGGGAGACCCAGTACTTC. As protein: CASSWPSGTYVGETQYF.

This chain joins TRBV4-1 and TRBJ2-5, with TRBD2 matching 8 bases. CDR1 MGHRA and CDR2 YSYEKL come from the germline V gene. Trimming cost V 4 bases and J 3 bases; bases outside gene matches: 7. CDR3 length equals 15 residues. The CDR3 sequence: CASSLRGGAEETQYF. The CDR3 nucleotides are TGCGCCAGCAGCCTCCGGGGGGGGGCCGAAGAGACCCAGTACTTC.

On this clone itself: Sequence at one end of the junction differs from germline and may be a read error. This chain links TRBV2 with TRBJ2-5; possibly TRBD2 for D (6 bases). Germline CDR1 and CDR2: SNHLY and FYNNEI. The CDR3 is 13 residues long. The CDR3 protein is CASSGGVQGTQYF. The CDR3 nucleotides read TGTGCCAGCAGTGGCGGGGTCCAAGGGACCCAGTACTTC.

The chain couples TRBV7-2 to TRBJ2-7; maybe TRBD2 (6 bases). The V end was cut by 1 base, the J end by 7 bases, with 8 bases between. From germline, CDR1 is SGHTA and CDR2 FQGNSA. This CDR3 has 12 amino acids. The CDR3 coding sequence is TGTGCCAGCAGCTTAGGGAGGGGAGAGCAGTACTTC. It translates to CASSLGRGEQYF.

The chain carries TRBV30 and TRBJ1-1, with D possibly being TRBD1 (6 bases). Germline V gives CDR1 GTSNPN, CDR2 SVGIG (reference sequence). V lost 7 bases and J lost 0, with 15 bases in between. The CDR3 is made up of 14 amino acids. CDR3: CAFGGGPMNTEAFF. CDR3 coding DNA: TGTGCCTTCGGGGGGGGGCCTATGAACACTGAAGCTTTCTTT.

The chain is built from TRBV4-2 and TRBJ1-1; 9 bases match TRBD1. The CDR3 extends over 15 amino acids. Per germline, CDR1 LGHNA and CDR2 YNFKEQ. The V segment lost 5 bases and the J segment 1 base; nucleotides outside the gene matches: 5. The CDR3 is CASSYRDRENTEAFF. The DNA of the CDR3 is TGTGCCAGCAGCTACCGGGACAGGGAGAACACTGAAGCTTTCTTT.

The CDR3 nucleotides are TGTGCCAGCAGTTCGACCCGAGCGGGGGGACGGTACAATGAGCAGTTCTTC. Translated, it gives CASSSTRAGGRYNEQFF. This chain uses TRBV27 with TRBJ2-1; TRBD2 aligns across 9 bases. The CDR3 totals 17 residues. Trimming cost V 4 bases and J 4 bases; bases outside gene matches: 11. Germline V CDR1 and CDR2: MNHEY, SMNVEV (reference sequence).

This clone was observed once. V and J are TRBV7-2 and TRBJ2-5, with D perhaps TRBD1 (5 bases). The CDR3 has 15 amino acids. Germline assignment: CDR1 SGHTA and CDR2 FQGNSA. The germline V and J ends were trimmed by 1 base and 2 bases, with 11 bases remaining between them. DNA for the CDR3: TGTGCCAGCAGCTTAGTCAAGGGGTCACAAGAGACCCAGTACTTC. Translating gives CASSLVKGSQETQYF.

The CDR3 region is CASSNPGIYGGYTF. The CDR3 nucleotides read TGCGCCAGCAGCAATCCAGGGATATATGGGGGCTACACCTTC. The chain combines TRBV5-1 with TRBJ1-2, with D perhaps matching TRBD1 (5 bases). The CDR3 totals 14 residues. Trimming stripped 4 bases from V and 8 bases from J, with 18 bases between. Germline lookup yields CDR1 SGHRS and CDR2 YFSETQ.

This rearrangement joins TRBV30 to TRBJ1-1; 9 bases align to TRBD1. Germline V lookup: CDR1 GTSNPN, CDR2 SVGIG (reference sequence). This CDR3 region has 14 residues. The V gene end was trimmed by 7 bases and the J gene end by 4 bases; junction bases not matched to a gene: 10. This CDR3 is CALDRGGVGTEAFF. Here the CDR3 DNA reads TGTGCCTTGGACAGGGGAGGGGTGGGCACTGAAGCTTTCTTT.